This TCR beta chain stems from a study of molecular identifiers for immune sequencing clone quantification. Points from the study as a whole: Clones of above 20 RNA copies carried over 99% of effector molecules; in naive cells they carried under 1%.

Libraries used roughly 18,000 to 1,000,000 sorted naive CD8 T cells and 10%, 30% or 50% RNA input. As to this clonotype: Its target is not known. A much larger clonotype is one base distant, so this may be a read error.

TCRdb reprocessed the PCR reads with MiXCR, giving one entry per CDR3 protein. The repertoire includes a few hundred thousand distinct CDR3 sequences, 20% to 25% of them detected once, and around 0.84% sits in the top ten. The sequenced sample consisted of naive CD8+ T cells from blood, with Jurkat cell RNA spiked in. As to subset: FACS-sorted CD8+CD4-CCR7+CD45RA+ naive T cells. The receptor was isolated from a human donor in good health. Some libraries in this study had Jurkat cell RNA spiked in.

CDR3 residues: CSVEFGAGGAFF. CDR3 coding DNA: TGCAGCGTTGAATTCGGGGCAGGGGGAGCTTTCTTT. This chain links TRBV29-1 with TRBJ1-1; TRBD1 matches 7 bases. CDR1 SQVTM and CDR2 ANQGSEA come from the germline V gene. Unmatched junction bases numbered 7, after V lost 2 bases and J lost 10 bases. CDR3 length: 12 residues.